This T cell receptor (beta chain) was captured in a study of control samples from healthy donors and cancer patients. The data were produced by immunoSEQ multiplex PCR, yet TCRdb's version contains in-frame clones alone and is incomplete. The sample consists of about 120,000 clones, 88% of them appearing once. Per germline, CDR1 SGHTA and CDR2 FQGNSA. The CDR3 covers 15 residues. With 1 base clipped from V and 2 bases from J, the junction kept 2 bases outside the gene matches. This receptor was obtained from a man aged 35-49 years in good health. The chain combines TRBV7-2 with TRBJ2-7, with 10 bases fitting TRBD2. Sequenced sample: blood. The CDR3 DNA reads as TGTGCCAGCAGCTTAGGGGGACTAGCGACCTACGAGCAGTACTTC. Protein: CASSLGGLATYEQYF.